This TCR beta chain was captured by sequencing in a study of immune evolution from preneoplasia to lung adenocarcinoma. Study-wide points: Top clone share appeared to fall from AAH through AIS, MIA, adenocarcinoma.

Germline CDR1 SGHNT, CDR2 YYREEE (reference sequence). V shed 6 bases and J shed 9 bases, with 23 bases lying between them. This CDR3 is 15 amino acids long. With regard to this clone: What it binds is not known.

Libraries were prepared by immunoSEQ multiplex PCR; TCRdb keeps only in-frame clonotypes and omits some of them. The sample includes 5,000 to 7,000 clones, approximately 80% of them seen just once. This TCR derives from an older donor with lung adenocarcinoma. The sequenced sample consisted of FFPE adjacent normal lung tissue. The genes are TRBV5-4 and TRBJ2-3; tentatively, D is TRBD2 (7 bases). The CDR3 DNA reads as TGTGCCAGCACCCTAAAATCGGGGGCGGGAGAGACGCAGTATTTT. Its translation is CASTLKSGAGETQYF.